This T cell receptor (beta chain) was captured in a study of T cells in Graves' hyperthyroidism and ophthalmopathy. Using RNA transcripts as the source, TCR beta CDR3 regions were amplified. The HTBI set primed first-round TCR CDR3 RT-PCR. TCRdb reprocessed the multiplex PCR reads via MiXCR and lists one record per CDR3 protein. The data contain roughly 740,000 distinct CDR3 sequences, around 17% of them singletons. This clonotype originated in a man aged 18 to 35 with Graves' hyperthyroidism. Sequencing was carried out using blood.

The CDR3 nucleotides are TGTGCCAGCAGGCCCGGGACAGGAGGGTCTCAGCCCCAGCATTTT. Protein: CASRPGTGGSQPQHF. The rearrangement uses TRBV2 and TRBJ1-5; 8 positions agree with TRBD1. The CDR3 is 15 residues long. The V segment lost 6 bases and the J segment 6 bases; nucleotides outside the gene matches: 10. CDR1 is SNHLY, CDR2 FYNNEI, per germline. Full variable domain (missing parts from reference TRBV2 and TRBJ1-5): EPEVTQTPSHQVTQMGQEVILRCVPISNHLYFYWYRQILGQKVEFLVSFYNNEISEKSEIFDDQFSVERPDGSNFTLKIRSTKLEDSAMYFCASRPGTGGSQPQHFGDGTRLSIL.